A selection of T cell receptor beta chains follows, all from one sample in a study of blood T cell repertoires in COVID-19. Method: immunoSEQ multiplex PCR; TCRdb's copy keeps in-frame clones and lacks some. The sample contains under 150,000 clones, 80% of which appear only once. The sequenced sample consisted of peripheral blood. The receptor source for this set is a human donor in a cohort sampled during active COVID-19. Each CDR3 is given with its conserved first and last residue. A D gene is named only where the DNA matches it firmly. Clone sizes are given selectively: once, few, many, or a class where the clone is expanded.

few	TRBD1	TRBV5-1	TRBJ1-1	TGCGCCAGCAGCCCCCAGGACAGGGGGAACACTGAAGCTTTCTTT	CASSPQDRGNTEAFF
-	TRBD1	TRBV19	TRBJ1-1	TGTGCCAGTAGTACCGACAGGGGATGGACTGAAGCTTTCTTT	CASSTDRGWTEAFF
-	-	TRBV28	TRBJ1-2	TGTGCCAGCAGTTTCGCAGGGTTAGGCTACACCTTC	CASSFAGLGYTF
few	TRBD1	TRBV24-1	TRBJ1-2	TGTGCCACCAGTGACCCCGGGACAGGTGAAGGCTACACCTTC	CATSDPGTGEGYTF
-	-	TRBV29-1	TRBJ2-3	TGCAGCGTTGGCCTACTAGCAGATACGCAGTATTTT	CSVGLLADTQYF
-	TRBD1	TRBV6-6	TRBJ2-7	TGTGCCAGCAGTTACCGGACAGGAGACTACGAGCAGTACTTC	CASSYRTGDYEQYF
-	-	TRBV12-3/TRBV12-4	TRBJ1-1	TGTGCCAGCAGTTTACTAGAGAAAGCTTTCTTT	CASSLLEKAFF
-	-	TRBV14	TRBJ2-1	TGTGCCAGCAGCCAAGACAGGGTCGGTGAGCAGTTCTTC	CASSQDRVGEQFF
-	-	TRBV24-1	TRBJ2-3	TGTGCCACCAGTGAGGTCCAGGGAAGTTCCACAGATACGCAGTATTTT	CATSEVQGSSTDTQYF
once	TRBD2	TRBV3-1/TRBV3-2	TRBJ2-7	TGTGCCAGCGACCGGGGGGGCGGAACCTACGAGCAGTACTTC	CASDRGGGTYEQYF
-	TRBD2	TRBV27	TRBJ2-1	TGTGCCAGCAGTCTCAGGACTAGCGGGACGAATGAGCAGTTCTTC	CASSLRTSGTNEQFF
-	TRBD2	TRBV11-2	TRBJ2-1	TGTGCCAGCAGCCCCACCCGACTAGCGGGGGGGCTGCAGTTCTTC	CASSPTRLAGGLQFF
-	TRBD1	TRBV7-2	TRBJ1-2	TGTGCCAGCAGCTTAGCGCGACAGGGGGCAAATGGCTACACCTTC	CASSLARQGANGYTF
-	TRBD2	TRBV7-3	TRBJ2-3	TGTGCCAGCAGCAAGGGACTAGCGGGGGGTGAGGGAGATACGCAGTATTTT	CASSKGLAGGEGDTQYF
-	TRBD1	TRBV30	TRBJ2-7	TGTGCCTGGTCGGGACAGGGGGCAGGGTTTAGGTACTTC	CAWSGQGAGFRYF
-	-	TRBV28	TRBJ2-1	TGTGCCAGCAGGGGCAATGCTCCTGAGCAGTTCTTC	CASRGNAPEQFF
-	-	TRBV28	TRBJ2-5	TGTGCCAGCAGTTCAGGGGGGATTAAGACCCAGTACTTC	CASSSGGIKTQYF
-	-	TRBV19	TRBJ2-4	TGTGCCAGTAGTACCGGGAGATGGGACATTCAGTACTTC	CASSTGRWDIQYF
many	TRBD1	TRBV28	TRBJ1-5	TGTGCCAGCAGCGGGCTACAGTTGGGACAGAGCAATCAGCCCCAGCATTTT	CASSGLQLGQSNQPQHF
-	-	TRBV30	TRBJ2-6	TGTGCCTGGACCCGAGTTTCTGGGGCCAACGTCCTGACTTTC	CAWTRVSGANVLTF
once	-	TRBV7-2	TRBJ1-4	TGTGCCAGCAGCACCACTAACGACAGGGAAAAACTGTTTTTT	CASSTTNDREKLFF
-	-	TRBV3-1/TRBV3-2	TRBJ2-3	TGTGCCAGCAGCCAACGGAGTGGTACGCAGTATTTT	CASSQRSGTQYF
-	TRBD1	TRBV6-2/TRBV6-3	TRBJ2-3	TGTGCCAGCAGTCAGACAGGGGCAGATACGCAGTATTTT	CASSQTGADTQYF
-	-	TRBV27	TRBJ2-7	TGTGCCAGCAGTCAAATGGTAGGGAGGTCCGAGCAGTACTTC	CASSQMVGRSEQYF
-	-	TRBV7-8	TRBJ2-1	TGTGCCAGCAGTTCCTCAGGGGTGAATGAGCAGTTCTTC	CASSSSGVNEQFF
-	TRBD1	TRBV9	TRBJ1-5	TGTGCCAGCAGCCGGACAGGGGGGAGGCAGCCCCAGCATTTT	CASSRTGGRQPQHF